This entry describes one TCR beta chain. Its antigen is not identified. The data were obtained in a study of shared clonotypes between healthy human individuals. Overall study: A donor's plate count was three for CD4 naive and three for CD4 memory; CD8 naive had two and CD8 memory one. Study conclusions and caveats: The generation probabilities recorded for non-shared clonotypes fell below those of clonotypes shared by all four donors. Clonotype sharing among donors was expected to depend on sequencing depth. Only blood samples were collected, and tissue repertoires likely differ.

V was shortened by 4 bases and J by 5 bases, with 15 bases between the two germline ends. The V gene's germline CDR1 is SGHRS and CDR2 YFSETQ. This CDR3 is 14 amino acids long. Using immunoSEQ multiplex PCR, the repertoire was profiled, and TCRdb retains in-frame clones only, with some absent. The sample lists millions of clones, more than 80% occurring once. This sequence joins TRBV5-1 and TRBJ1-2; possibly TRBD1 for D (6 bases). The receptor comes from a man younger than 35 in good health. Some clones in this sample may be carry-over from other donors' samples. The sample consisted of naive CD4+ T cells from PBMCs. Specified subset: CD45RA+ positively selected. The CDR3 region is CASSLTDSSYGYTF. The DNA of the CDR3 is TGCGCCAGCAGCCTCACGGACAGCAGTTATGGCTACACCTTC.